These 24 T cell receptor beta chains share one sample of origin, sequenced in a study of blood T cell repertoires in COVID-19. Data came from immunoSEQ multiplex PCR; TCRdb stores just in-frame clones and leaves some out. Here the sample spans 150,000 to 200,000 clones, about 85% being singletons. Sequencing was performed on peripheral blood. These receptor sequences come from a man in his 60s with active or convalescent COVID-19.

The gene calls are TRBV7-9 and TRBJ2-1; 7 bases fit TRBD1. CDR3 length: 15 residues. V shed 5 bases, J shed 4 bases, and the junction held 8 bases outside the gene matches. Per the germline V gene, CDR1 is SEHNR and CDR2 is FQNEAQ (reference sequence). CDR3 residues: CASSLRQGEYNEQFF. The CDR3 DNA sequence: TGTGCCAGCAGCCTCCGACAGGGAGAATACAATGAGCAGTTCTTC.

The gene calls are TRBV5-8 and TRBJ1-2; the match to TRBD1 covers 7 bases. Germline lookup yields CDR1 SGHTS and CDR2 YDEGEE. The trim removed 7 bases at V and 5 bases at J, leaving 5 bases unmatched. The CDR3 loop spans 12 amino acids. For the CDR3, the DNA is TGTGCCAGCGACAGGGCGACGTATGGCTACACCTTC. Its translation is CASDRATYGYTF.

The chain combines TRBV4-1 with TRBJ2-3; D ambiguous. The V end was cut by 0 bases, the J end by 4 bases, with 11 bases between. The CDR3 runs 15 residues. Germline lookup yields CDR1 MGHRA and CDR2 YSYEKL. The CDR3 here is CASSQETYGADTQYF. Here the CDR3 DNA reads TGCGCCAGCAGCCAAGAAACGTATGGAGCAGATACGCAGTATTTT.

As to this clone: Other DNA sequences in this sample translate to the same CDR3. The chain couples TRBV29-1 to TRBJ1-2, with TRBD1 identical over 9 bases. The V gene end was trimmed by 7 bases and the J gene end by 2 bases; junction bases not matched to a gene: 2. CDR1 and CDR2 from the germline V gene are SQVTM and ANQGSEA. This CDR3 has 12 residues. The CDR3 coding sequence is TGCAGCGCCGGGACAGGGAACTATGGCTACACCTTC. Translating it yields CSAGTGNYGYTF.

This clone appeared a single time. V usage is TRBV19 and J usage is TRBJ2-1, with a weak D call TRBD1 (6 bases). Per germline, CDR1 LNHDA and CDR2 SQIVND (reference sequence). The CDR3 extends over 20 amino acids. Trimming left V 3 bases short and J 7 bases short, with 31 bases between. CDR3 coding DNA: TGTGCCAGTAGTATGAGGCCTTTCGGACAGCCCCGAGACTTTACAAATGAGCAGTTCTTC. This sequence encodes CASSMRPFGQPRDFTNEQFF.

The CDR3 bases are TGTGCCTGGAGAGTTGCGGGGATCGGGTATAATTCACCCCTCCACTTT. Translated, it gives CAWRVAGIGYNSPLHF. The chain combines TRBV30 with TRBJ1-6, with D uncertain. Germline V gene sequence: CDR1 GTSNPN, CDR2 SVGIG (reference sequence). V lost 3 bases and J 4 bases, leaving 16 bases between the germline ends. CDR3 size: 16 residues.

The chain has TRBV7-9 and TRBJ2-1, with D possibly being TRBD2 (5 bases). The CDR3 contains 15 residues. In germline, CDR1 is SEHNR, CDR2 FQNEAQ (reference sequence). V gave up 1 base and J gave up 8 bases, with 15 bases separating them. The CDR3 nucleotides are TGTGCCAGCAGCTTAGAGCTGGGAGTGCGGGATGAGCAGTTCTTC. Translated: CASSLELGVRDEQFF. Full variable domain (missing parts from reference TRBV7-9 and TRBJ2-1): DTGVSQNPRHKITKRGQNVTFRCDPISEHNRLYWYRQTLGQGPEFLTYFQNEAQLEKSRLLSDRFSAERPKGSFSTLEIQRTEQGDSAMYLCASSLELGVRDEQFFGPGTRLTVL.

Comment on this clone: Other DNA sequences of this sample code for an identical CDR3. The rearrangement uses TRBV5-1 and TRBJ2-1, with D uncertain. V was pared by 0 bases and J by 4 bases, with 11 bases between. This CDR3 is built from 15 residues. Germline loops: CDR1 SGHRS, CDR2 YFSETQ. CDR3 residues: CASSLGGLSYNEQFF. The DNA for the CDR3 is TGCGCCAGCAGCTTGGGTGGGCTTTCTTACAATGAGCAGTTCTTC. Variable domain in full (rest from reference TRBV5-1 and TRBJ2-1): KAGVTQTPRYLIKTRGQQVTLSCSPISGHRSVSWYQQTPGQGLQFLFEYFSETQRNKGNFPGRFSGRQFSNSRSEMNVSTLELGDSALYLCASSLGGLSYNEQFFGPGTRLTVL.

This chain joins TRBV19 and TRBJ1-2; 10 bases match TRBD1. Germline values: CDR1 LNHDA, CDR2 SQIVND (reference sequence). V lost 6 bases to trimming and J lost 8 bases; unmatched junction nucleotides: 9. This CDR3 has 14 amino acids. CDR3 residues: CASRPPPGQGGYTF. CDR3 coding DNA: TGTGCCAGTAGACCTCCCCCGGGACAGGGGGGCTACACCTTC.

The chain uses TRBV7-9 and TRBJ2-1, with D perhaps TRBD2 (5 bases). CDR3 length: 13 residues. Trimming removed 1 base at V and 6 bases at J, with 7 bases between. Germline lookup yields CDR1 SEHNR and CDR2 FQNEAQ (reference sequence). The CDR3 coding sequence is TGTGCCAGCAGCTTAGGCAGCGGCAATGAGCAGTTCTTC. It codes for CASSLGSGNEQFF.

This clone was seen just once. The CDR3 bases are TGTGCCAGCAGTTACTCGGGCGGGGGAACTGGAAACACCATATATTTT. Translating it yields CASSYSGGGTGNTIYF. This chain uses TRBV6-2 or TRBV6-3 with TRBJ1-3; weak D call: TRBD1 (5 bases). V was pared by 0 bases and J by 2 bases, with 11 bases between. Germline lookup yields CDR1 MNHEY and CDR2 SVGEGT. The CDR3 is made up of 16 amino acids.

The rearrangement joins TRBV5-1 to TRBJ2-3; 7 bases match TRBD1. CDR1 is SGHRS and CDR2 is YFSETQ in the germline V gene. The CDR3 covers 15 residues. Trimming removed 4 bases from V and 0 bases from J; junction bases left unmatched: 5. DNA of the CDR3: TGCGCCAGCAGCATTGGACAGGTCAGCACAGATACGCAGTATTTT. Protein: CASSIGQVSTDTQYF. The whole variable domain, filled in from reference TRBV5-1 and TRBJ2-3, reads KAGVTQTPRYLIKTRGQQVTLSCSPISGHRSVSWYQQTPGQGLQFLFEYFSETQRNKGNFPGRFSGRQFSNSRSEMNVSTLELGDSALYLCASSIGQVSTDTQYFGPGTRLTVL.

The chain links TRBV6-6 to TRBJ2-7, with D perhaps TRBD2 (5 bases). This CDR3 contains 12 residues. In germline, CDR1 is MNHNY, CDR2 SVGAGI (reference sequence). V was pared by 2 bases and J by 7 bases, with 9 bases between. The DNA for the CDR3 is TGTGCCAGCAGTTACATAGGGAGTGAGCAGTACTTC. Translation gives CASSYIGSEQYF.

The gene calls are TRBV11-2 and TRBJ2-3; D possibly corresponds to TRBD2 (5 bases). The CDR3 covers 15 residues. Trimming left V 5 bases short and J 0 bases short, with 12 bases between. CDR1 is SGHAT, CDR2 FQNNGV, per germline. The CDR3 nucleotides are TGTGCCAGCAGCCGAGGACTGGATAGCACAGATACGCAGTATTTT. It is translated as CASSRGLDSTDTQYF.

J is TRBJ2-5 and V is TRBV5-1; tentative D call: TRBD1 (5 bases). CDR3 length: 15 amino acids. The germline V and J ends were trimmed by 0 bases and 1 base, with 10 bases remaining between them. CDR1 is SGHRS and CDR2 is YFSETQ in the germline V gene. Written as DNA, the CDR3 is TGCGCCAGCAGCTTGGGTACAGGTCTCCAAGAGACCCAGTACTTC. It specifies CASSLGTGLQETQYF.

The V and J genes are TRBV6-6 and TRBJ2-7; D is perhaps TRBD2 (6 bases). Germline V gives CDR1 MNHNY, CDR2 SVGAGI (reference sequence). The CDR3 is 14 residues long. Trimming shortened V by 6 bases and J by 3 bases, and 15 bases separated the two germline ends. CDR3 residues: CASSLESGGYEQYF. CDR3 nucleotides: TGTGCCAGCAGCTTAGAATCCGGGGGCTACGAGCAGTACTTC.

This clone was found a few times. This chain links TRBV12-3 or TRBV12-4 with TRBJ1-1; maybe TRBD1 (5 bases). This CDR3 is 13 amino acids long. V was shortened by 4 bases and J by 4 bases, with 10 bases between the two germline ends. The CDR3 loop is CASSYGGGTEAFF. Here the CDR3 DNA reads TGTGCCAGCAGTTATGGGGGAGGCACTGAAGCTTTCTTT.

The table lists this clone with a count of one. The V and J genes are TRBV11-2 and TRBJ1-1, with 7 positions matching TRBD1. The CDR3 runs 14 residues. Looked up from germline, CDR1 is SGHAT and CDR2 is FQNNGV. V was pared by 6 bases and J by 5 bases, with 9 bases of the junction left unmatched. The CDR3 region is CASRVEGARTEAFF. Here the CDR3 DNA reads TGTGCCAGCAGGGTAGAGGGGGCAAGGACTGAAGCTTTCTTT.

This clone was found once. The chain couples TRBV5-1 to TRBJ2-7, with 10 bases identical to TRBD1. Germline V gene sequence: CDR1 SGHRS, CDR2 YFSETQ. The CDR3 spans 15 residues. V lost 6 bases and J lost 4; bases outside the gene matches: 10. The CDR3 protein is CASTPTGTGEYEQYF. The CDR3 DNA reads TGCGCCAGCACCCCCACCGGGACAGGGGAGTACGAGCAGTACTTC. Full variable domain (missing parts from reference TRBV5-1 and TRBJ2-7): KAGVTQTPRYLIKTRGQQVTLSCSPISGHRSVSWYQQTPGQGLQFLFEYFSETQRNKGNFPGRFSGRQFSNSRSEMNVSTLELGDSALYLCASTPTGTGEYEQYFGPGTRLTVT.

V and J are TRBV6-1 and TRBJ1-2; D possibly corresponds to TRBD1 (6 bases). The ends were cut back, 3 bases at V and 6 bases at J, with 14 bases in the middle. The CDR3 totals 14 residues. Germline loops: CDR1 MNHNS, CDR2 SASEGT. The CDR3 DNA follows: TGTGCCAGCAGTGAGGGGGCCCTGGCCAATGGCTACACCTTC. Residues: CASSEGALANGYTF.

V is TRBV18 and J is TRBJ2-3, with 10 bases matching TRBD1. The germline V gene encodes CDR1 KGHSH and CDR2 LQKENI. Trimming removed 2 bases from V and 6 bases from J; junction bases left unmatched: 5. The length of the CDR3 is 15 residues. Here the CDR3 DNA reads TGTGCCAGCTCACCAAAGGGACAGGGGCGGGATACGCAGTATTTT. Amino acid sequence: CASSPKGQGRDTQYF.

The V call is TRBV6-5, the J call TRBJ2-5; tentatively, D is TRBD2 (5 bases). Per germline, CDR1 MNHEY and CDR2 SVGAGI. The CDR3 loop spans 13 amino acids. V was cut by 10 bases and J by 5 bases, with 17 bases left in between. The DNA for the CDR3 is TGTGCCATCAATCGGGGAGTGTGGGAGACCCAGTACTTC. Protein sequence: CAINRGVWETQYF.

This chain links TRBV28 with TRBJ1-5, with unresolved D. Per the germline V gene, CDR1 is MDHEN and CDR2 is SYDVKM. This CDR3 spans 15 amino acids. V gave up 4 bases and J gave up 7 bases, with 17 bases separating them. CDR3 loop: CASSSLLGQYQPQHF. CDR3 DNA sequence: TGTGCCAGCAGTTCATTACTTGGGCAATACCAGCCCCAGCATTTT. Full variable domain (rest looked up from reference TRBV28 and TRBJ1-5): DVKVTQSSRYLVKRTGEKVFLECVQDMDHENMFWYRQDPGLGLRLIYFSYDVKMKEKGDIPEGYSVSREKKERFSLILESASTNQTSMYLCASSSLLGQYQPQHFGDGTRLSIL.

DNA for the CDR3: TGTGCCAGCAGTGCTACCCCCGGGACAGCCACAGATACGCAGTATTTT. Protein sequence: CASSATPGTATDTQYF. The chain uses TRBV2 and TRBJ2-3, with 7 bases aligning to TRBD1. After removal of 4 bases from V and 2 bases from J, the junction contained 9 bases not matched to a gene. The CDR3 runs to 16 residues. The germline gives CDR1 SNHLY, CDR2 FYNNEI.